The clone carrying this TCR beta chain came up many times. Antigen: not known. The data derive from a study of T cell repertoires in cytomegalovirus infection. Study overall: The public TCR beta signatures pointed to both CMV infection and matching HLA type.

Study-level points and caveats: Identification of carriers of CMV plus the relevant HLA was achieved through cumulative public TCR beta family frequency. Dominating the ex vivo response were HLA-C-restricted CMV-specific TCR beta clonotypes.

TCRdb reprocessed the reads with MiXCR, giving one entry per CDR3 protein. This sample yields roughly 240,000 distinct CDR3 sequences, of which around 6.2% are seen a single time; around 6% belongs to the top ten. The CDR3 is 13 residues long. Between the trimmed V and J ends, which lost 8 bases and 2 bases, there was a span of 10 bases. The germline V gene encodes CDR1 MNHEY and CDR2 SVGEGT. The sequence was collected from a human donor in good health (CMV status not recorded). Some clones in this sample may be carry-over from other donors' samples. Sequencing was performed on PBMCs. This chain uses TRBV6-2 or TRBV6-3 with TRBJ1-5, with D perhaps matching TRBD1 (5 bases). The CDR3 DNA is TGTGCCAGCGTGATGGGGGGCAATCAGCCCCAGCATTTT. Its translation is CASVMGGNQPQHF.